This T cell receptor beta chain was recorded in a study of blood T cell repertoires in COVID-19. Generated by immunoSEQ multiplex PCR, the TCRdb table keeps only in-frame clones and is missing some. This table holds some 31,000 clones, 85% to 95% found once. Germline CDR1 reads LGHNA; CDR2 reads YSLEER. The CDR3 is 16 amino acids. V was pared by 2 bases and J by 3 bases, with 13 bases between. The receptor's source is a human donor in a cohort sampled during active COVID-19. Sequencing was carried out using peripheral blood. This chain connects TRBV4-3 to TRBJ2-2, with D maybe TRBD1 (6 bases). CDR3 sequence reads: CASSQSDRTYTGELFF. The CDR3 bases are TGCGCCAGCAGCCAATCCGACAGGACTTACACCGGGGAGCTGTTTTTT.